This T cell receptor beta chain appears in the sequencing data of a study of T cell clonality in common variable immunodeficiency. General observations from the study: Fewer deletions and N-nucleotide insertions were reportedly seen in common variable immunodeficiency TCR beta sequences. What drives increased CVID clonality needs T cell subpopulation sequencing.

Between the trimmed V and J ends, which lost 8 bases and 5 bases, there was a span of 12 bases. This CDR3 has 12 residues. The V gene's germline CDR1 is SNHLY and CDR2 FYNNEI. This clone has at least ten counts. The antigen remains unidentified. From the germline J gene comes the end of the CDR3, since the read stops 3 residues before it. Equal genomic DNA amounts from CVID and control samples were sequenced. Libraries were prepared by immunoSEQ multiplex PCR; TCRdb keeps only in-frame clonotypes and omits some of them. Recorded here are over 20,000 clones, with no singletons, and the ten leading clones hold approximately 2.4%. For at least one year, all CVID subjects received replacement immunoglobulin.

The TCR was taken from a human donor with common variable immunodeficiency. The genes are TRBV2 and TRBJ1-1, with D maybe TRBD1 (6 bases). The source material was peripheral blood mononuclear cells. The CDR3 bases that were read are TGTGCCAGCGGGCGGGGGGCGACTGAA. This translates into CASGRGATE. The entire CDR3 reads CASGRGATEAFF.